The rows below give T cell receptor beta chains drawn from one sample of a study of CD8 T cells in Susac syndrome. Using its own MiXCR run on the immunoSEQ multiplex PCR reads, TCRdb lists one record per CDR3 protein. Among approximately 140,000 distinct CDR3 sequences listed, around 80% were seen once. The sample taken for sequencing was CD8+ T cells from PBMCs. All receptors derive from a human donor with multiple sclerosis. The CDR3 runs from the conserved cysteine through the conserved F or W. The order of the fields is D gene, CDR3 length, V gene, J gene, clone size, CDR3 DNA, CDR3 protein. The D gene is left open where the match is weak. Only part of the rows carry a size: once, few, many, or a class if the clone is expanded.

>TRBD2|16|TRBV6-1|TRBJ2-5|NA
TGTGCCAGCAGTGACCTTAGCGGGACCTTTCAAGAGACCCAGTACTTC
CASSDLSGTFQETQYF
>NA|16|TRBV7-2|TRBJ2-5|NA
TGTGCCAGCAGCTTATTCAGGGCAGGGGGGGGAGAGACCCAGTACTTC
CASSLFRAGGGETQYF
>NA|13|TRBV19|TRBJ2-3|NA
TGTGCCAGTAACGGGGGGCTGGTAGATACGCAGTATTTT
CASNGGLVDTQYF
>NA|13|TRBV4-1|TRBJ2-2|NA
TGCGCCAGCAGCCACACAGCGACCGGGGAGCTGTTTTTT
CASSHTATGELFF
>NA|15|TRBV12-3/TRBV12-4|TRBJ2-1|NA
TGTGCCAGCAGCACATCCCTCAGCTCCTACAATGAGCAGTTCTTC
CASSTSLSSYNEQFF
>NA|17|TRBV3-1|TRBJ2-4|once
TGTGCCAGCAGCCGGGTGAATCATTTGCAAAGAAAAAACATTCAGTACTTC
CASSRVNHLQRKNIQYF
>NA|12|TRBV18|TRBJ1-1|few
TGTGCCAGCTCACCCCCCCGGGCTGAAGCTTTCTTT
CASSPPRAEAFF
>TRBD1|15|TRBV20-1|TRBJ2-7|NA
TGCAGTGCTCGAGGCCGGGACAGGGGAGACTACGAGCAGTACTTC
CSARGRDRGDYEQYF
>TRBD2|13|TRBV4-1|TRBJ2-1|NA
TGCGCCAGCAGCCAAGGACGGGGGGGCGAGCAGTTCTTC
CASSQGRGGEQFF
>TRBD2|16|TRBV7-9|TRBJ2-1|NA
TGTGCCAGCAGCCCCTTACTAGCGGGGGAAAGGGATGAGCAGTTCTTC
CASSPLLAGERDEQFF
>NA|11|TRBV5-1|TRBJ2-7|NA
TGCGCCAGCAGCTTGTCATCAGAGCAGTACTTC
CASSLSSEQYF
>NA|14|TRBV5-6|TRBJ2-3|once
TGTGCCAGCAGCTTTAGCGGATTCACAGATACGCAGTATTTT
CASSFSGFTDTQYF
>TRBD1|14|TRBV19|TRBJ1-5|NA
TGTGCCAGTAGTATCACAGGGGCCAATCAGCCCCAGCATTTT
CASSITGANQPQHF
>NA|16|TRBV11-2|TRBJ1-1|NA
TGTGCCAGCAGCGTAAGGAGCTGGCAGAAGAACACTGAAGCTTTCTTT
CASSVRSWQKNTEAFF
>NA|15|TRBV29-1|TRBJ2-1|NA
TGCAGCGTTGAAGCTAAGGCGGTGGTGAACAGTGAGCAGTTCTTC
CSVEAKAVVNSEQFF
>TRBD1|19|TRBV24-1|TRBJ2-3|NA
TGTGCCACCAGTGGCAGTAGTCCCGGGACAGGGGGCTACACAGATACGCAGTATTTT
CATSGSSPGTGGYTDTQYF
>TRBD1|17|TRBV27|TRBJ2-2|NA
TGTGCCAGCAGTTCGTACAACCTTGACAGGGGCACCGGGGAGCTGTTTTTT
CASSSYNLDRGTGELFF
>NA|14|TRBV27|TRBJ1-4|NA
TGTGCCAGCAGTCCAACCTCCTCAGGTGAAAAACTGTTTTTT
CASSPTSSGEKLFF
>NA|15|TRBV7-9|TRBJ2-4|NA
TGTGCCAGCGGAAAAGGGGGGGAAACCAAAAACATTCAGTACTTC
CASGKGGETKNIQYF